This T cell receptor beta chain emerged from a study of shared clonotypes between healthy human individuals. The study, taken as a whole, reports: Between four donors, naive CD4 clonotypes were shared at a level of about 5%. Few donors limited the genetic and exposure-history diversity represented. Read depth was anticipated to influence clonotype sharing among donors. Naive subsets, compared against memory subsets, generally had larger estimated richness values.

V was clipped by 1 base and J by 1 base; unmatched bases: 14. Germline CDR1 and CDR2: SGHVS and FQNEAQ. This CDR3 region has 19 residues. Here immunoSEQ multiplex PCR was the method, and the copy in TCRdb shows in-frame clones only, minus some. The table shows about 330,000 clones, with under 80% occurring only once. On this clone: Its target is unknown.

The sequencing sample was made of memory CD4+ T cells sorted from blood. Subset: CD45RA-negative fraction. This chain connects TRBV7-8 to TRBJ1-1; TRBD1 aligns across 8 bases. This sequence originates from a man aged 25 to 45 in good health. This CDR3 is CASSLGRTGILSGNTEAFF. The CDR3 DNA follows: TGTGCCAGCAGCTTAGGGAGGACAGGGATTCTTTCTGGGAACACTGAAGCTTTCTTT.